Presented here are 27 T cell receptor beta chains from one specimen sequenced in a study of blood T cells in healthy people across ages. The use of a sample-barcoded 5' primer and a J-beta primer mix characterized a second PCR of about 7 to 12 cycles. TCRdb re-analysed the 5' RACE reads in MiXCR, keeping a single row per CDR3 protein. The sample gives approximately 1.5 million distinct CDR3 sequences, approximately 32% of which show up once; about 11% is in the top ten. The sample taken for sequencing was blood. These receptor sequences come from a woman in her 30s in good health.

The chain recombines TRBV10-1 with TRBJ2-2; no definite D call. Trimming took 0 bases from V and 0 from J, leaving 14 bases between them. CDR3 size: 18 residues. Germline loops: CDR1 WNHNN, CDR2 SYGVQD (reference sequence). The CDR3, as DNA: TGCGCCAGCAGTGAGTCGACAACTCCCCGGGCGAACACCGGGGAGCTGTTTTTT. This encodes CASSESTTPRANTGELFF.

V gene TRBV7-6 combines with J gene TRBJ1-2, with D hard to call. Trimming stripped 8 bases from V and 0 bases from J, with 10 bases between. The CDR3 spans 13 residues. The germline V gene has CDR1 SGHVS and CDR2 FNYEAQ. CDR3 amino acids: CASGSGSNYGYTF. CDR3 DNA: TGTGCCAGCGGTTCGGGGTCTAACTATGGCTACACCTTC. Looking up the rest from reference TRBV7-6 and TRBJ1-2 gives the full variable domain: GAGVSQSPRYKVTKRGQDVALRCDPISGHVSLYWYRQALGQGPEFLTYFNYEAQQDKSGLPNDRFSAERPEGSISTLTIQRTEQRDSAMYRCASGSGSNYGYTFGSGTRLTVV.

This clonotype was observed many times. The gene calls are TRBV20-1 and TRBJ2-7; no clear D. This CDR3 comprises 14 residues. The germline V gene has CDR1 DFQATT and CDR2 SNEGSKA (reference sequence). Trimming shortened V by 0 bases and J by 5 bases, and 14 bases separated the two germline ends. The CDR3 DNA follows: TGCAGTGCTAGAGATGTAGGCCCAAAGGACGAGCAGTACTTC. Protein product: CSARDVGPKDEQYF.

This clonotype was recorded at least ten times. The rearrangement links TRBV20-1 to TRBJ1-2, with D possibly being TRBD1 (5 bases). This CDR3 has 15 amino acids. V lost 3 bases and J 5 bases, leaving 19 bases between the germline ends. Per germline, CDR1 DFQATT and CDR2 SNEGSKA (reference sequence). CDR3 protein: CSARPPSGGGYGYTF. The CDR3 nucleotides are TGCAGTGCTAGGCCCCCGTCAGGCGGGGGGTATGGCTACACCTTC.

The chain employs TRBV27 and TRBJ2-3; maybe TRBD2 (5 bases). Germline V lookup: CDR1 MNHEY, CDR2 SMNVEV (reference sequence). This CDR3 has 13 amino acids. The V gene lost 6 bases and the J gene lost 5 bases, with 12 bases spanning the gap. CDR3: CASRILGRDTQYF. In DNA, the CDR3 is TGTGCCAGCAGGATACTAGGGAGAGATACGCAGTATTTT.

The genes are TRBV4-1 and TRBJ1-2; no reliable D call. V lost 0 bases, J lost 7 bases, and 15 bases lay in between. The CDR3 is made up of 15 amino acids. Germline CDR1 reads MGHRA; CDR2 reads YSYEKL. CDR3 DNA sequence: TGCGCCAGCAGCCAAGATCGGAGTGCCGGAGGTGGCTACACCTTC. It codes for CASSQDRSAGGGYTF.

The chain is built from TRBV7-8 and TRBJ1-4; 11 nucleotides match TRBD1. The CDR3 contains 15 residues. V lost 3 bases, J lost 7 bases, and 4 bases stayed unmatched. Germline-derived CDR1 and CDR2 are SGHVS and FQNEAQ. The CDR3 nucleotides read TGTGCCAGCAGCTTTGGACAGGGGGCTTTTGAAAAACTGTTTTTT. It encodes CASSFGQGAFEKLFF.

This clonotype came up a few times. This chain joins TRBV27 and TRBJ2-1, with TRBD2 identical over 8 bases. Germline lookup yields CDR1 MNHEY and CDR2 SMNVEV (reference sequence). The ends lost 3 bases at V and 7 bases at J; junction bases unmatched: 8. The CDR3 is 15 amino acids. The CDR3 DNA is TGTGCCAGCAGTTTTGGGGGACCTAGCGGGAATGAGCAGTTCTTC. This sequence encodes CASSFGGPSGNEQFF.

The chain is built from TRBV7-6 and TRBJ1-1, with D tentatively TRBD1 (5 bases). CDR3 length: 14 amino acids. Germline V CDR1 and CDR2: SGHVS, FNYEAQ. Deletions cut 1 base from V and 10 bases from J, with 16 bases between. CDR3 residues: CASSLGGESTVAFF. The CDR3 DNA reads TGTGCCAGCAGCTTAGGAGGGGAGAGTACAGTAGCTTTCTTT.

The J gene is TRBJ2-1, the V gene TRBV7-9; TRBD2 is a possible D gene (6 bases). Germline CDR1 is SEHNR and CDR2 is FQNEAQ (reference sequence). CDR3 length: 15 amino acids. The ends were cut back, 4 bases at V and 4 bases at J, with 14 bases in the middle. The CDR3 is CASSWPRETYNEQFF. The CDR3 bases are TGTGCCAGCAGCTGGCCTCGGGAGACTTACAATGAGCAGTTCTTC.

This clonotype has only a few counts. CDR3 sequence (DNA): TGTGCCAGCAGCTTAAGCGGGGGGGCCTTAGGCAATGAGCAGTTCTTC. Protein product: CASSLSGGALGNEQFF. The chain links TRBV7-8 to TRBJ2-1, with TRBD2 matching over 10 bases. The junction had 7 bases not matched to a gene; V was cut back by 2 bases and J by 6 bases. Germline V gene data show CDR1 as SGHVS and CDR2 as FQNEAQ. CDR3 length equals 16 residues.

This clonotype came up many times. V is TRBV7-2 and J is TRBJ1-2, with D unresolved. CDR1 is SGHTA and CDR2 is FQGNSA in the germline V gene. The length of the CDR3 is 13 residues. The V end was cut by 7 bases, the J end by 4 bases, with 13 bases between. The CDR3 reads CASTSPSAYGYTF. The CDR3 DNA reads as TGTGCCAGCACTTCCCCCAGCGCCTATGGCTACACCTTC.

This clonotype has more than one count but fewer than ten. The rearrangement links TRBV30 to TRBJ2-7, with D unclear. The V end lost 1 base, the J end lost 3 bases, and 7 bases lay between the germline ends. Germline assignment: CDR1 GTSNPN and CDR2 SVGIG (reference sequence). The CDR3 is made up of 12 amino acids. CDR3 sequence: CAWSAFFYEQYF. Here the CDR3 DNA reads TGTGCCTGGAGTGCTTTTTTCTACGAGCAGTACTTC. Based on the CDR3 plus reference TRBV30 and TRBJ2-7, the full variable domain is SQTIHQWPATLVQPVGSPLSLECTVEGTSNPNLYWYRQAAGRGLQLLFYSVGIGQISSEVPQNLSASRPQDRQFILSSKKLLLSDSGFYLCAWSAFFYEQYFGPGTRLTVT.

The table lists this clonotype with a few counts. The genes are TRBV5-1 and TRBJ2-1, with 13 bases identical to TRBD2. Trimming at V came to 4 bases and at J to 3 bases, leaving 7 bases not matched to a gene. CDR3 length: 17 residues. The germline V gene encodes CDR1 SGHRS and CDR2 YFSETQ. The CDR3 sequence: CASSATSGRQGYNEQFF. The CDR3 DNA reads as TGCGCCAGCAGCGCGACTAGCGGGAGGCAGGGCTACAATGAGCAGTTCTTC.

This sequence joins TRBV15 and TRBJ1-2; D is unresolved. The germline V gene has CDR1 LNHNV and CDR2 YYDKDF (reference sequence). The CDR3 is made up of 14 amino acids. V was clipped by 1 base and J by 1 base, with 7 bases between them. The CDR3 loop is CATSRGGSNYGYTF. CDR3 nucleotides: TGTGCCACCAGCAGAGGAGGCAGTAACTATGGCTACACCTTC.

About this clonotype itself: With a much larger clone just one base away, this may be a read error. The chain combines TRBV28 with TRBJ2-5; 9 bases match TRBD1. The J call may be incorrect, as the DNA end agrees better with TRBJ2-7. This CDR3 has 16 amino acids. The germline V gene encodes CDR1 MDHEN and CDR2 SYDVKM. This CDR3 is CASSLAGTGNRHEQYF. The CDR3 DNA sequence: TGTGCCAGCAGTCTTGCCGGGACAGGGAACCGCCACGAGCAGTACTTC.

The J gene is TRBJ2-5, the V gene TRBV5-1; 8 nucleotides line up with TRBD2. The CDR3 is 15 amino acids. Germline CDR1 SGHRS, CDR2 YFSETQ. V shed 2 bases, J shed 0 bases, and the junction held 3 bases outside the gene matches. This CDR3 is CASSLSGSNQETQYF. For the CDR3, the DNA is TGCGCCAGCAGCTTAAGCGGGAGCAACCAAGAGACCCAGTACTTC.

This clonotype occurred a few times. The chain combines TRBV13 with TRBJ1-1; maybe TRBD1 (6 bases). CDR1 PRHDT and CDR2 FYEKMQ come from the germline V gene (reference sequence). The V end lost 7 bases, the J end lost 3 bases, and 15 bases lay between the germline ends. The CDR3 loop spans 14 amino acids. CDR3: CASTSRGGYTEAFF. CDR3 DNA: TGTGCCAGCACCTCAAGGGGGGGATACACTGAAGCTTTCTTT.

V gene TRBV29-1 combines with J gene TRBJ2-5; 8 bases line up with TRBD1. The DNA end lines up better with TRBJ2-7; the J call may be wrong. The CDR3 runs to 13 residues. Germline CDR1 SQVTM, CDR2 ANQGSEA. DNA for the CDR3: TGCAGCGTCCGGCGCCAGGGGGCTTACGAGCAGTACTTC. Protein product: CSVRRQGAYEQYF.

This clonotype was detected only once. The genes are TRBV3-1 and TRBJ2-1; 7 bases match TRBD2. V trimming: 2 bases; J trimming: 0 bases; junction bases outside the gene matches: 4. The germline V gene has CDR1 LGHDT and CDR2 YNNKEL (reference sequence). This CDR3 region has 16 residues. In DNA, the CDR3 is TGTGCCAGCAGCCAACTTAGCGGGTACTCCTACAATGAGCAGTTCTTC. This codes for CASSQLSGYSYNEQFF.

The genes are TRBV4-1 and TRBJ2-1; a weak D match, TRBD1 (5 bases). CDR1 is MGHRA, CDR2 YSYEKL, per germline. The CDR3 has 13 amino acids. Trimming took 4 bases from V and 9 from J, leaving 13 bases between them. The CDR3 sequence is CASSPYVGREQFF. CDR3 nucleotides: TGCGCCAGCAGCCCTTATGTGGGGCGTGAGCAGTTCTTC.

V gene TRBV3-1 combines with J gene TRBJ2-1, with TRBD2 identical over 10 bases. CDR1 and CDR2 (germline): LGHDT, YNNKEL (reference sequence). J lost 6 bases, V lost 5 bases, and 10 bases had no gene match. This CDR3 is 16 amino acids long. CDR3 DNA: TGTGCCAGCAGCTCCCGACAGCGGGGGGGCTTCAATGAGCAGTTCTTC. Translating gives CASSSRQRGGFNEQFF.

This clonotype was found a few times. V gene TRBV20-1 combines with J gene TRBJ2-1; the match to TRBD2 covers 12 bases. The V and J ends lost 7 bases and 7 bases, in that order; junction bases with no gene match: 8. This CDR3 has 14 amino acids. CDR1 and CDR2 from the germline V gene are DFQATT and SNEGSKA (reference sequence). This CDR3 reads CSVNRLAGENEQFF. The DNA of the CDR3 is TGCAGTGTCAATCGACTAGCGGGAGAGAATGAGCAGTTCTTC.

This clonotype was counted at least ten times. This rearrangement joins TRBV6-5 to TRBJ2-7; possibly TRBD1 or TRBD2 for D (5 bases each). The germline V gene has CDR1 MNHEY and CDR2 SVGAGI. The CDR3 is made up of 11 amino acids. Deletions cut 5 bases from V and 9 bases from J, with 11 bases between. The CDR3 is CASSTRDLQYF. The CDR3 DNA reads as TGTGCCAGCAGTACCCGGGACCTGCAGTACTTC.

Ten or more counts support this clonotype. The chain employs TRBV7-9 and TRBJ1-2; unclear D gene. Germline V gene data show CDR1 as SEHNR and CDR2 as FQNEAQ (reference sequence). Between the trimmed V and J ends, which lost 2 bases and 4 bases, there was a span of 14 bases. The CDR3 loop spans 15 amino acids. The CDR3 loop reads CASSLMAAPTYGYTF. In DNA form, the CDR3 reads TGTGCCAGCAGCTTAATGGCAGCTCCCACCTATGGCTACACCTTC.

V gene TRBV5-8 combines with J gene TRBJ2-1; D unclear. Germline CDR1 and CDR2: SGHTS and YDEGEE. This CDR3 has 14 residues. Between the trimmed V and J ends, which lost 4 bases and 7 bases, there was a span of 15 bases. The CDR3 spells CASSPTYSWNEQFF. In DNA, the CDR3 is TGTGCCAGCAGCCCTACCTACTCCTGGAATGAGCAGTTCTTC.

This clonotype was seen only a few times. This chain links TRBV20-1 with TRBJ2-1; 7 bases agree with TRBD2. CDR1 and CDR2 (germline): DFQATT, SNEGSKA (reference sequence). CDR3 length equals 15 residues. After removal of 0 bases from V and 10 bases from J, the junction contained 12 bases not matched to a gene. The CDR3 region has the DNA TGCAGTGCTAGAGACTTCCCTCTGACTAGCAGGGAGCAGTTCTTC. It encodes CSARDFPLTSREQFF.